This T cell receptor (beta chain) was sequenced during a study of blood T cell repertoires in COVID-19. Study summary: Specimens from acute and convalescent COVID-19 originated in the United States, Italy and Spain. PBMCs, B-cell-depleted T cells, or T cells were the source of the cDNA or gDNA that made up the material.

Trimming removed 0 bases at V and 0 bases at J, with 9 bases between. Per germline, CDR1 SGDLS and CDR2 YYNGEE. CDR3 size: 15 residues. Method: immunoSEQ multiplex PCR; TCRdb's copy keeps in-frame clones and lacks some. The table lists 390,000 or so clones, 90% of them singletons. The chain is built from TRBV9 and TRBJ1-1; D unclear. Sequenced input: peripheral blood. This receptor was identified in a man aged 18 to 35 with active or convalescent COVID-19. The CDR3 DNA is TGTGCCAGCAGCGTAGAGGCGGGGATGAACACTGAAGCTTTCTTT. It specifies CASSVEAGMNTEAFF.